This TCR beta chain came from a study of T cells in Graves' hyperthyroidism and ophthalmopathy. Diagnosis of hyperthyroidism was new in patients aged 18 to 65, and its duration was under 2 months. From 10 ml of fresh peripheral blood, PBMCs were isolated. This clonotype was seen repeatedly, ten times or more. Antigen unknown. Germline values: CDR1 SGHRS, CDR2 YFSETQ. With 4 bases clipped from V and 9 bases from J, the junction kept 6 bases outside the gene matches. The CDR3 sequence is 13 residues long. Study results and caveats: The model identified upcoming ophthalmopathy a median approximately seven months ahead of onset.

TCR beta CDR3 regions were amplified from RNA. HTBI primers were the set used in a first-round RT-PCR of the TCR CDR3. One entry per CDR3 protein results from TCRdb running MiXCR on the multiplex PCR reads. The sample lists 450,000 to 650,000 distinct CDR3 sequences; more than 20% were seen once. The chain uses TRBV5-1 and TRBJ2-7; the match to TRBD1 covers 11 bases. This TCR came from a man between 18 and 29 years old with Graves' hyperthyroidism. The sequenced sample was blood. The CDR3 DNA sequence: TGCGCCAGCAGCCCGGGACAGGGGGGATGGCAGTACTTC. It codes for CASSPGQGGWQYF.